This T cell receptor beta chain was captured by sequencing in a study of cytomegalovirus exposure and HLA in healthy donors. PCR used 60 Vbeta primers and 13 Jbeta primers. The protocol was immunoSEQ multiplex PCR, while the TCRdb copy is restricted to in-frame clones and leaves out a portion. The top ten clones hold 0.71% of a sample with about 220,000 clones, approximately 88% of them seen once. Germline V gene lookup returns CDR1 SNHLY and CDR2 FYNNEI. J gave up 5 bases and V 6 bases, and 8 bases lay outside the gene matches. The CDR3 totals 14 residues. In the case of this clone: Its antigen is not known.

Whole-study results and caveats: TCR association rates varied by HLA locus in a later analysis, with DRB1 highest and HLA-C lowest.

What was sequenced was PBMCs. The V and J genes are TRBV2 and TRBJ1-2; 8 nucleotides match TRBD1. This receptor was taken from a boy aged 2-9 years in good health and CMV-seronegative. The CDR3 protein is CASRSGTGQYGYTF. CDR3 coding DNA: TGTGCCAGCAGATCCGGGACAGGCCAATATGGCTACACCTTC.